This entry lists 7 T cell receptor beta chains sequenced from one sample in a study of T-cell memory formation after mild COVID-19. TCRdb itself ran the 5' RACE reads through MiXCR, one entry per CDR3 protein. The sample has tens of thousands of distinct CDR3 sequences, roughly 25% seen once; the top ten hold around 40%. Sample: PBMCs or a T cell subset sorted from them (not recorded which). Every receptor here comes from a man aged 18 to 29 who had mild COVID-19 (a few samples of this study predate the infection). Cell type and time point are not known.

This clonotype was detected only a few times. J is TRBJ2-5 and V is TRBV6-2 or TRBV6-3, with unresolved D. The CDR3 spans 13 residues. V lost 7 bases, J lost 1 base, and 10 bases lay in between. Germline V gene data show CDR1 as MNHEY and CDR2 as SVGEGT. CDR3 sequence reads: CASTRRLQETQYF. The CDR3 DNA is TGTGCCAGCACCCGAAGACTCCAAGAGACCCAGTACTTC.

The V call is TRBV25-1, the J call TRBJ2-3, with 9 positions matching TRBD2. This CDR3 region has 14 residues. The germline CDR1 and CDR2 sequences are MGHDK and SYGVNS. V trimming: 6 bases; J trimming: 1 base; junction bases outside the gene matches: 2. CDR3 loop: CASSRTSGTDTQYF. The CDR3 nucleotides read TGTGCCAGCAGCAGGACTAGCGGCACAGATACGCAGTATTTT. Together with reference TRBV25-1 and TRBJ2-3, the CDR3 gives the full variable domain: EADIYQTPRYLVIGTGKKITLECSQTMGHDKMYWYQQDPGMELHLIHYSYGVNSTEKGDLSSESTVSRIRTEHFPLTLESARPSHTSQYLCASSRTSGTDTQYFGPGTRLTVL.

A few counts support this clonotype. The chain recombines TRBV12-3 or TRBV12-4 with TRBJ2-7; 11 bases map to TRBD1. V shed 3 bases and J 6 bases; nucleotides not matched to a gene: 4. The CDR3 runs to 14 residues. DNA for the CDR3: TGTGCCAGCAGTTTTAAGGACAGGGGGCGCGAGCAGTACTTC. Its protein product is CASSFKDRGREQYF.

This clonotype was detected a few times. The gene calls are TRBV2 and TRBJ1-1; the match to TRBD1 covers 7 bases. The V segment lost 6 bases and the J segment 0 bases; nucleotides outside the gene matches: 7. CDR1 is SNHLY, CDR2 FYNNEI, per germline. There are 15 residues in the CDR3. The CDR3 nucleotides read TGTGCCAGCAGCCTTTCGGGACAGATGAACACTGAAGCTTTCTTT. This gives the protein CASSLSGQMNTEAFF.

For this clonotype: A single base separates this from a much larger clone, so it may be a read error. This CDR3 is CASSQGPPGGHSPLHF. The CDR3 bases are TGCGCCAGCAGCCAAGGTCCCCCAGGGGGCCACTCACCCCTCCACTTT. The chain uses TRBV4-1 and TRBJ1-6, with 8 bases identical to TRBD1. CDR3 length: 16 residues. V lost 1 base to trimming and J lost 10 bases; unmatched junction nucleotides: 9. From germline, CDR1 is MGHRA and CDR2 YSYEKL.

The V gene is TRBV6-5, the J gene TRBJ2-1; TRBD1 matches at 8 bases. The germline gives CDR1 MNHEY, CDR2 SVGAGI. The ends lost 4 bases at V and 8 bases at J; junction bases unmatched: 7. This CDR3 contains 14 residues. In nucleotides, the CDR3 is TGTGCCAGCAGTTGGCAGGGGGCTGGACATGAGCAGTTCTTC. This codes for CASSWQGAGHEQFF.

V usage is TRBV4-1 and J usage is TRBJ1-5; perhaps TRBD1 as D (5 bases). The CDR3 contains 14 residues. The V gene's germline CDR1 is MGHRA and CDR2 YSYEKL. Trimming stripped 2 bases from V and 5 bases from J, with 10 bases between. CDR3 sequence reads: CASSQRGGDQPQHF. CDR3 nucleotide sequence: TGCGCCAGCAGCCAACGGGGCGGGGATCAGCCCCAGCATTTT.